This entry lists 31 T cell receptor beta chains sequenced from one sample in a study of sequential checkpoint blockade in melanoma. The sample's treatment: randomized to nivolumab then ipilimumab (arm A) or the reverse (arm B). Sequenced by immunoSEQ multiplex PCR; TCRdb stores in-frame clones only, minus some. Seen here are fewer than 4,500 clones, around 60% observed once, and the top ten hold less than 25%. This sample comprised CD8+ T cells sorted from blood (inferred from file names), obtained from a patient given nivolumab and ipilimumab in sequence. These receptors all stem from a human donor with melanoma.

The chain uses TRBV27 and TRBJ2-7, with 8 bases lining up with TRBD1. The CDR3 runs to 13 residues. The trim removed 5 bases at V and 9 bases at J, leaving 9 bases unmatched. In germline, CDR1 is MNHEY, CDR2 SMNVEV (reference sequence). CDR3 coding DNA: TGTGCCAGCAGTCCTCGACAGGGGATTGCGCAGTACTTC. It translates to CASSPRQGIAQYF.

By sample fraction, this clone is medium-sized. The chain links TRBV7-8 to TRBJ2-5, with a tentative D call TRBD2 (6 bases). The CDR3 is 18 amino acids. The germline V and J ends were trimmed by 1 base and 5 bases, with 23 bases remaining between them. Germline CDR1 and CDR2: SGHVS and FQNEAQ. CDR3 sequence: CASSLGPWGGGRTETQYF. In nucleotides, the CDR3 is TGTGCCAGCAGCTTAGGCCCCTGGGGAGGTGGGCGTACGGAGACCCAGTACTTC.

Only one count was recorded for this clone. V usage is TRBV5-1 and J usage is TRBJ1-1, with 9 bases identical to TRBD1. The CDR3 length is 15 residues. With 4 bases clipped from V and 0 bases from J, the junction kept 4 bases outside the gene matches. Germline V gene data show CDR1 as SGHRS and CDR2 as YFSETQ. In DNA form, the CDR3 reads TGCGCCAGCAGCGAAGGACAGGGGATGAACACTGAAGCTTTCTTT. It encodes CASSEGQGMNTEAFF.

J is TRBJ1-2 and V is TRBV2, with 7 bases that match TRBD1. With V trimmed by 5 bases and J by 4 bases, 19 bases remained unmatched. The germline V gene encodes CDR1 SNHLY and CDR2 FYNNEI. This CDR3 comprises 18 residues. Here the CDR3 DNA reads TGTGCCAGCAGTATACCACGGGGAGAGGGGGCCTGGAGCTATGGCTACACCTTC. Translating gives CASSIPRGEGAWSYGYTF.

The chain combines TRBV27 with TRBJ1-1, with no clear D. There are 15 residues in the CDR3. The germline gives CDR1 MNHEY, CDR2 SMNVEV (reference sequence). V was shortened by 3 bases and J by 4 bases, with 15 bases between the two germline ends. CDR3 in amino acids: CASSFLKNTGTEAFF. In nucleotides, the CDR3 is TGTGCCAGCAGTTTCCTAAAGAACACGGGCACTGAAGCTTTCTTT.

The sample holds a few counts of this clone. The chain couples TRBV6-1 to TRBJ2-7, with 9 bases matching TRBD1. The CDR3 contains 14 residues. V was pared by 8 bases and J by 1 base, with 6 bases of the junction left unmatched. CDR1 is MNHNS and CDR2 is SASEGT in the germline V gene. CDR3 coding DNA: TGTGCCAGCGCGCCCGGGACAGGGTCCTACGAGCAGTACTTC. Its protein product is CASAPGTGSYEQYF.

The chain uses TRBV6-5 and TRBJ2-7; 8 nucleotides line up with TRBD1. The CDR3 covers 13 residues. Trimming at V came to 5 bases and at J to 6 bases, leaving 6 bases not matched to a gene. Looked up from germline, CDR1 is MNHEY and CDR2 is SVGAGI. The CDR3 protein is CASSTGQGGEQYF. The CDR3 DNA sequence: TGTGCCAGCAGTACCGGACAGGGCGGCGAGCAGTACTTC.

J is TRBJ1-5 and V is TRBV9; D perhaps matches TRBD1 (6 bases). CDR1 is SGDLS and CDR2 is YYNGEE in the germline V gene. V dropped 0 bases and J dropped 3 bases, with 10 bases sitting between them. The CDR3 covers 15 residues. The DNA for the CDR3 is TGTGCCAGCAGCGTAGAGGGGGACTACAATCAGCCCCAGCATTTT. As protein: CASSVEGDYNQPQHF.

V gene TRBV27 combines with J gene TRBJ2-1; 7 bases agree with TRBD2. With 2 bases clipped from V and 10 bases from J, the junction kept 14 bases outside the gene matches. Germline-derived CDR1 and CDR2 are MNHEY and SMNVEV (reference sequence). This CDR3 is 16 amino acids long. CDR3 nucleotide sequence: TGTGCCAGCAGTTTAGTACCAGCGGGACGAATGTGGGAGCAGTTCTTC. The encoded protein is CASSLVPAGRMWEQFF.

The rearrangement uses TRBV30 and TRBJ1-1; unclear D gene. The CDR3 sequence is 15 residues long. The V end lost 0 bases, the J end lost 4 bases, and 15 bases lay between the germline ends. The germline V gene encodes CDR1 GTSNPN and CDR2 SVGIG (reference sequence). CDR3 nucleotides: TGTGCCTGGAGTGTAGAGGGAACTTTAGGCACTGAAGCTTTCTTT. Translated: CAWSVEGTLGTEAFF.

The J gene is TRBJ2-7, the V gene TRBV9; tentative D call: TRBD1 (5 bases). Germline CDR1 and CDR2: SGDLS and YYNGEE. Trimming removed 0 bases from V and 6 bases from J, with 13 bases in between. This CDR3 region has 14 residues. Here the CDR3 DNA reads TGTGCCAGCAGCGTAGGGACACAAATAGCCGAGCAGTACTTC. As protein: CASSVGTQIAEQYF.

The rearrangement uses TRBV7-8 and TRBJ2-7; 7 nucleotides line up with TRBD2. The CDR3 loop spans 19 amino acids. CDR1 is SGHVS and CDR2 is FQNEAQ in the germline V gene. Losses at the gene ends were 3 bases for V and 1 base for J; bases not matched to a gene: 18. The CDR3: CASSLPSTSQDARSYEQYF. The DNA for the CDR3 is TGTGCCAGCAGCTTGCCCTCGACTAGCCAGGACGCGAGGTCCTACGAGCAGTACTTC.

The V and J genes are TRBV2 and TRBJ2-4; 8 bases match TRBD1. The CDR3 loop spans 21 amino acids. Germline assignment: CDR1 SNHLY and CDR2 FYNNEI. V gave up 4 bases and J gave up 0 bases; unmatched junction bases: 20. The CDR3 region has the DNA TGTGCCAGCAGTGGCCCCGGGACAGGAGCAGGGTTTCCTGTAGCCAAAAACATTCAGTACTTC. It specifies CASSGPGTGAGFPVAKNIQYF.

This clone ranks as medium-sized. The genes are TRBV7-9 and TRBJ1-4, with 9 bases lining up with TRBD1. This CDR3 comprises 16 residues. The V segment lost 5 bases and the J segment 8 bases; nucleotides outside the gene matches: 12. Germline values: CDR1 SEHNR, CDR2 FQNEAQ (reference sequence). CDR3 DNA: TGTGCCAGCAGCCGCCGCACAGGGGGCGCGCGGGAAAAACTGTTTTTT. This gives the protein CASSRRTGGAREKLFF.

J is TRBJ2-7 and V is TRBV7-9; 8 bases match TRBD2. Germline V gene lookup returns CDR1 SEHNR and CDR2 FQNEAQ (reference sequence). The CDR3 contains 16 residues. V shed 1 base and J 3 bases; nucleotides not matched to a gene: 8. CDR3 protein: CASSLGREAPFYEQYF. CDR3 nucleotide sequence: TGTGCCAGCAGCTTAGGGCGGGAGGCCCCCTTCTACGAGCAGTACTTC.

The chain employs TRBV9 and TRBJ1-3; 9 nucleotides match TRBD1. Germline V CDR1 and CDR2: SGDLS, YYNGEE. The CDR3 has 14 amino acids. The J segment lost 8 bases and the V segment lost 2 bases, leaving 5 bases of the junction unmatched. CDR3 DNA sequence: TGTGCCAGCAGCGTGACAGGGGGTACGGACACCATATATTTT. It specifies CASSVTGGTDTIYF.

The chain employs TRBV11-2 and TRBJ1-3, with a tentative D call TRBD1 (5 bases). Germline CDR1 reads SGHAT; CDR2 reads FQNNGV. The CDR3 consists of 16 residues. Trimming took off 5 bases at V and 4 bases at J, with 18 bases between the two ends. The CDR3 nucleotides are TGTGCCAGCAGCCCGACAGCTTCTAATCCAGGAAACACCATATATTTT. Amino acid sequence: CASSPTASNPGNTIYF.

V gene TRBV2 combines with J gene TRBJ2-7; D is possibly TRBD1 (6 bases). Trimming stripped 3 bases from V and 7 bases from J, with 13 bases between. Germline assignment: CDR1 SNHLY and CDR2 FYNNEI. CDR3 size: 13 residues. In nucleotides, the CDR3 is TGTGCCAGCAGTGATTCACAGGGTGGGGAGCAGTACTTC. Its protein product is CASSDSQGGEQYF.

V and J are TRBV5-1 and TRBJ2-7; TRBD1 matches 10 bases. V was pared by 5 bases and J by 4 bases, with 9 bases of the junction left unmatched. The CDR3 covers 15 residues. Germline assignment: CDR1 SGHRS and CDR2 YFSETQ. CDR3 protein: CASSEGTGAQYEQYF. CDR3 in DNA: TGCGCCAGCAGTGAGGGGACAGGGGCCCAATACGAGCAGTACTTC. Supplemented by reference TRBV5-1 and TRBJ2-7, the full variable domain reads KAGVTQTPRYLIKTRGQQVTLSCSPISGHRSVSWYQQTPGQGLQFLFEYFSETQRNKGNFPGRFSGRQFSNSRSEMNVSTLELGDSALYLCASSEGTGAQYEQYFGPGTRLTVT.

The rearrangement uses TRBV7-9 and TRBJ2-1; 10 bases align to TRBD2. This CDR3 spans 16 amino acids. Unmatched junction bases numbered 7, after V lost 3 bases and J lost 5 bases. Germline CDR1 is SEHNR and CDR2 is FQNEAQ (reference sequence). The CDR3 sequence: CASSFSAGGRNNEQFF. The CDR3 nucleotides read TGTGCCAGCAGCTTCTCAGCGGGGGGGCGTAACAATGAGCAGTTCTTC.

This clone was seen a handful of times. V usage is TRBV9 and J usage is TRBJ2-7, with TRBD2 identical over 12 bases. The V segment lost 4 bases and the J segment 5 bases; nucleotides outside the gene matches: 4. Per germline, CDR1 SGDLS and CDR2 YYNGEE. There are 14 residues in the CDR3. As DNA, the CDR3 is TGTGCCAGCAGCTTGACTAGCGGGGGTGACGAGCAGTACTTC. Translating it yields CASSLTSGGDEQYF.

This clone was detected only a few times. The chain carries TRBV7-9 and TRBJ2-7, with TRBD2 identical over 7 bases. Germline CDR1 and CDR2: SEHNR and FQNEAQ (reference sequence). J gave up 0 bases and V 5 bases, and 7 bases lay outside the gene matches. This CDR3 has 15 amino acids. The CDR3 bases are TGTGCCAGCAGCGCCCTAGCGGAGAGCTCCTACGAGCAGTACTTC. Protein product: CASSALAESSYEQYF.

In this sample, this clone turned up once. The CDR3 is CASSWTLEGYEQYF. CDR3 bases: TGTGCCAGCAGCTGGACCTTGGAGGGATACGAGCAGTACTTC. The rearrangement links TRBV11-2 to TRBJ2-7; tentative D call: TRBD2 (6 bases). From germline, CDR1 is SGHAT and CDR2 FQNNGV. Trimming took 4 bases from V and 4 from J, leaving 14 bases between them. The CDR3 has 14 residues.

The chain is built from TRBV6-1 and TRBJ1-1; 7 bases agree with TRBD1. The V segment lost 0 bases and the J segment 3 bases; nucleotides outside the gene matches: 4. The CDR3 runs to 15 residues. Per the germline V gene, CDR1 is MNHNS and CDR2 is SASEGT. The CDR3 DNA reads as TGTGCCAGCAGTGAAGCTACAGGGGCGGACACTGAAGCTTTCTTT. The encoded protein is CASSEATGADTEAFF.

The rearrangement links TRBV7-9 to TRBJ1-1, with 7 bases lining up with TRBD1. The V gene's germline CDR1 is SEHNR and CDR2 FQNEAQ (reference sequence). The CDR3 length is 15 residues. The trim removed 5 bases at V and 6 bases at J, leaving 12 bases unmatched. Here the CDR3 reads CASSRTTGEWSEAFF. CDR3 DNA: TGTGCCAGCAGCCGAACAACAGGGGAATGGTCTGAAGCTTTCTTT.

The chain recombines TRBV7-6 with TRBJ1-5; weak D call: TRBD1 (5 bases). Per germline, CDR1 SGHVS and CDR2 FNYEAQ. V lost 1 base to trimming and J lost 5 bases, with 18 bases between them. The CDR3 consists of 17 residues. The CDR3 DNA sequence: TGTGCCAGCAGCTTAGTCCCGGTATCGGGGGGGGATCAGCCCCAGCATTTT. The encoded protein is CASSLVPVSGGDQPQHF.

The genes are TRBV7-2 and TRBJ2-7, with TRBD2 matching 10 bases. The CDR3 loop spans 15 amino acids. Losses at the gene ends were 6 bases for V and 2 bases for J; bases not matched to a gene: 7. Germline lookup yields CDR1 SGHTA and CDR2 FQGNSA. The CDR3 sequence: CASSTSGGDTYEQYF. The DNA for the CDR3 is TGTGCCAGCAGTACAAGCGGGGGGGATACCTACGAGCAGTACTTC.

In this sample, this clone turned up a few times. The chain has TRBV6-4 and TRBJ1-5; 8 nucleotides align to TRBD1. V lost 2 bases and J lost 7; bases outside the gene matches: 4. Germline CDR1 and CDR2: MRHNA and SNTAGT. This CDR3 has 14 amino acids. CDR3 in amino acids: CASSDGQGGQPQHF. For the CDR3, the DNA is TGTGCCAGCAGTGACGGACAGGGAGGACAGCCCCAGCATTTT.

Notes on this clone: Other DNA sequences within the sample encode an identical CDR3. The V gene is TRBV19, the J gene TRBJ1-1, with TRBD1 matching over 7 bases. J gave up 1 base and V 4 bases, and 6 bases lay outside the gene matches. CDR3 size: 15 residues. From germline, CDR1 is LNHDA and CDR2 SQIVND (reference sequence). In DNA, the CDR3 is TGTGCCAGTAGTACGCCGGGACAGAAGAACACTGAAGCTTTCTTT. Its protein is CASSTPGQKNTEAFF. The full variable domain, with the rest looked up from reference TRBV19 and TRBJ1-1, is DGGITQSPKYLFRKEGQNVTLSCEQNLNHDAMYWYRQDPGQGLRLIYYSQIVNDFQKGDIAEGYSVSREKKESFPLTVTSAQKNPTAFYLCASSTPGQKNTEAFFGQGTRLTVV.

The chain couples TRBV6-5 to TRBJ1-5; 10 nucleotides match TRBD1. Germline V CDR1 and CDR2: MNHEY, SVGAGI. The CDR3 is made up of 14 amino acids. The V and J ends lost 7 bases and 5 bases, in that order; junction bases with no gene match: 5. CDR3 DNA: TGTGCCAGCAAGGGACAGGGGTTCGATCAGCCCCAGCATTTT. Residues: CASKGQGFDQPQHF.

This clone was found a few times. The J gene is TRBJ1-2, the V gene TRBV6-4; the D gene is possibly TRBD1 (6 bases). The CDR3 spans 16 residues. Germline V gene sequence: CDR1 MRHNA, CDR2 SNTAGT. The V and J ends lost 4 bases and 4 bases respectively, with 19 bases between them. The CDR3 bases are TGTGCCAGCAGTGGGATTTCTCGGACAGTCTTCTATGGCTACACCTTC. Amino acids: CASSGISRTVFYGYTF.